The T cell receptor (beta chain) under discussion was sequenced for a study of radiation and T cells in renal cell carcinoma. Clones were read by immunoSEQ multiplex PCR, and TCRdb kept only the in-frame ones, dropping some. The sample includes tens of thousands of clones, about 82% of them seen just once. This CDR3 spans 21 amino acids. Germline CDR1 LGHNT, CDR2 FRNRAP. The ends lost 1 base at V and 2 bases at J; junction bases unmatched: 18. Described time point: blood 4 weeks post-SBRT, at nephrectomy. The treatment is: 15 Gy SBRT to primary tumor, nephrectomy 4 weeks later. The V gene is TRBV12-5, the J gene TRBJ2-1; 9 nucleotides match TRBD2. This clonotype originated in a man aged 45 to 65 with renal cell carcinoma. The specimen was blood, collected from a patient whose treatment included radiotherapy and nephrectomy. The CDR3, as DNA: TGTGCTAGTGGTTTGGCTTATCAGACGTCGGCTAGCGGGAAGGCCTACAATGAGCAGTTCTTC. It encodes CASGLAYQTSASGKAYNEQFF.